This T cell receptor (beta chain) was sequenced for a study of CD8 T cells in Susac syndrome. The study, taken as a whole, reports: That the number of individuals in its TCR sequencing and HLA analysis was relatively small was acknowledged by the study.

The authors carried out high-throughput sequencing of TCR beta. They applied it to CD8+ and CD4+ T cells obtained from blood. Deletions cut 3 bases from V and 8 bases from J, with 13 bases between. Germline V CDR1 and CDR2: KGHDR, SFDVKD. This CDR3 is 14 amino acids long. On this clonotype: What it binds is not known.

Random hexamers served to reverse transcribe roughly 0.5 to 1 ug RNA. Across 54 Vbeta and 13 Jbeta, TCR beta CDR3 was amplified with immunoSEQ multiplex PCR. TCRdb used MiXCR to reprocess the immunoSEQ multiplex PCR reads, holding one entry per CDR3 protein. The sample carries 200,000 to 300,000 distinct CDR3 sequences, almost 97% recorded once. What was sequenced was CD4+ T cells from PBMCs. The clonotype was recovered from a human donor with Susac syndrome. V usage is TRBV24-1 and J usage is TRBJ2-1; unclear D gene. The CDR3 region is CATSDPSGRYEQFF. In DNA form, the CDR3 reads TGTGCCACCAGTGATCCCTCGGGTCGGTATGAGCAGTTCTTC.